The 28 T cell receptor beta chains below come from one sample, sequenced in a study of T cell repertoires in cytomegalovirus infection. TCRdb re-analysed the reads in MiXCR, keeping a single row per CDR3 protein. The sample shows about 300,000 distinct CDR3 sequences, around 9.1% of them seen only once. Source material: PBMCs. The receptor source for this set is a human donor in good health (CMV status not recorded). Some clones in this sample may be carry-over from other donors' samples.

This clonotype was picked up a small number of times. The chain links TRBV5-5 to TRBJ1-1; TRBD1 matches 8 bases. The CDR3 covers 15 residues. Germline V gene data show CDR1 as SGHKS and CDR2 as YYEKEE (reference sequence). After removal of 4 bases from V and 5 bases from J, the junction contained 10 bases not matched to a gene. CDR3 bases: TGTGCCAGCAGCCCACTGACAGGGGTAAAAACTGAAGCTTTCTTT. Its protein product is CASSPLTGVKTEAFF.

This clonotype was detected many times. The V call is TRBV10-3, the J call TRBJ2-7, with TRBD1 identical over 7 bases. CDR3 length equals 14 residues. Germline V lookup: CDR1 ENHRY, CDR2 SYGVKD. V lost 4 bases and J lost 2; bases outside the gene matches: 5. The chain's CDR3 is CAISGGTDTYEQYV. CDR3 bases: TGTGCCATCAGTGGAGGGACAGACACCTACGAGCAGTACGTC.

The J gene is TRBJ1-6, the V gene TRBV7-8, with D perhaps TRBD1 (6 bases). V lost 6 bases, J lost 7 bases, and 16 bases lay in between. This CDR3 region has 15 residues. Germline CDR1 reads SGHVS; CDR2 reads FQNEAQ. The CDR3 reads CASRSQGIGNSPLHF. The DNA of the CDR3 is TGTGCCAGCAGATCACAGGGTATAGGGAATTCACCCCTCCACTTT.

This clonotype was detected ten times or more. This chain links TRBV20-1 with TRBJ1-1; D is unresolved. Deletions cut 1 base from V and 0 bases from J, with 12 bases between. Germline V gene lookup returns CDR1 DFQATT and CDR2 SNEGSKA (reference sequence). The CDR3 runs to 15 residues. CDR3: CSARGLRHLNTEAFF. CDR3 DNA sequence: TGCAGTGCTAGAGGTTTGAGACACTTGAACACTGAAGCTTTCTTT.

The chain employs TRBV4-3 and TRBJ1-2, with D maybe TRBD1 (5 bases). Deletions cut 3 bases from V and 2 bases from J, with 10 bases between. The germline V gene encodes CDR1 LGHNA and CDR2 YSLEER. The CDR3 covers 14 residues. CDR3 residues: CASSQPGDNYGYTF. CDR3 bases: TGCGCCAGCAGCCAGCCCGGGGACAACTATGGCTACACCTTC.

This clonotype has just a few counts. V is TRBV20-1 and J is TRBJ1-1; the D is unclear. V lost 1 base to trimming and J lost 0 bases, with 21 bases between them. The CDR3 length is 18 residues. Germline loops: CDR1 DFQATT, CDR2 SNEGSKA (reference sequence). CDR3 in amino acids: CSARGDVQFRGLNTEAFF. CDR3 nucleotides: TGCAGTGCTAGAGGCGACGTTCAGTTTCGGGGATTGAACACTGAAGCTTTCTTT.

The chain joins TRBV5-5 to TRBJ1-6; perhaps TRBD1 as D (6 bases). V dropped 4 bases and J dropped 7 bases, with 15 bases sitting between them. Germline CDR1 reads SGHKS; CDR2 reads YYEKEE (reference sequence). This CDR3 comprises 15 residues. In DNA, the CDR3 is TGTGCCAGCAGCGGGGCCAGGGGTTGGAATTCACCCCTCCACTTT. Encoded protein: CASSGARGWNSPLHF.

The table lists this clonotype with many counts. This chain joins TRBV28 and TRBJ1-5, with no clear D. The CDR3 has 14 residues. The germline V and J ends were trimmed by 2 bases and 4 bases, with 9 bases remaining between them. In germline, CDR1 is MDHEN, CDR2 SYDVKM. The CDR3 sequence is CASSLSLGNQPQHF. Written as DNA, the CDR3 is TGTGCCAGCAGTTTAAGTCTTGGGAATCAGCCCCAGCATTTT.

This clonotype has ten or more counts. The chain uses TRBV7-2 and TRBJ1-4; D is unresolved. Per the germline V gene, CDR1 is SGHTA and CDR2 is FQGNSA. The V and J ends lost 6 bases and 7 bases respectively, with 18 bases between them. CDR3 length equals 15 residues. This CDR3 is CASRLEGSKGEKLFF. CDR3 coding DNA: TGTGCCAGCAGACTCGAGGGATCCAAGGGTGAAAAACTGTTTTTT.

This clonotype was seen ten or more times. The V gene is TRBV20-1, the J gene TRBJ1-5; 8 bases fit TRBD1. The CDR3 is 13 residues long. The germline V gene has CDR1 DFQATT and CDR2 SNEGSKA (reference sequence). Germline trimming cut 1 base from V and 4 bases from J; bases unmatched to any gene: 0. The CDR3 DNA is TGCAGTGCTAGAGGGACAGGGAATCAGCCCCAGCATTTT. It translates to CSARGTGNQPQHF.

This clonotype came up many times. The gene calls are TRBV25-1 and TRBJ1-4; the match to TRBD1 covers 7 bases. Trimming cost V 2 bases and J 7 bases; bases outside gene matches: 7. The CDR3 spans 15 residues. Germline V gene lookup returns CDR1 MGHDK and CDR2 SYGVNS. The CDR3 loop reads CASSERQGWGEKLFF. The CDR3 DNA sequence: TGTGCCAGCAGTGAACGACAGGGCTGGGGTGAAAAACTGTTTTTT.

This clonotype was counted ten times or more. This chain joins TRBV6-2 or TRBV6-3 and TRBJ1-2, with TRBD1 matching 8 bases. V was clipped by 4 bases and J by 4 bases; unmatched bases: 8. The CDR3 has 15 amino acids. CDR1 is MNHEY, CDR2 SVGEGT, per germline. The CDR3 loop is CASSWLPGGAYGYTF. CDR3 sequence (DNA): TGTGCCAGCAGTTGGTTGCCAGGGGGCGCCTATGGCTACACCTTC.

Ten or more counts support this clonotype. The CDR3: CASRPPGQGPTDTQYF. CDR3 coding DNA: TGTGCCAGCAGGCCGCCGGGACAGGGGCCCACAGATACGCAGTATTTT. The J gene is TRBJ2-3, the V gene TRBV7-6; 10 bases match TRBD1. The V segment lost 6 bases and the J segment 2 bases; nucleotides outside the gene matches: 8. There are 16 residues in the CDR3. Germline values: CDR1 SGHVS, CDR2 FNYEAQ.

This chain joins TRBV6-5 and TRBJ2-1, with a tentative D call TRBD1 (6 bases). This CDR3 is built from 16 residues. V was pared by 3 bases and J by 8 bases, with 20 bases between. Germline V lookup: CDR1 MNHEY, CDR2 SVGAGI. The CDR3 sequence is CASSYSLQGLVYEQFF. CDR3 nucleotides: TGTGCCAGCAGTTATTCCCTCCAGGGGCTAGTTTATGAGCAGTTCTTC.

The chain couples TRBV18 to TRBJ2-5; weak D call: TRBD2 (5 bases). Trimming stripped 3 bases from V and 1 base from J, with 9 bases between. This CDR3 is 14 amino acids long. Germline V gene sequence: CDR1 KGHSH, CDR2 LQKENI. DNA of the CDR3: TGTGCCAGCTCACCGAGGGAGACCCAAGAGACCCAGTACTTC. It yields the protein CASSPRETQETQYF.

This clonotype was observed many times. This chain joins TRBV6-2 or TRBV6-3 and TRBJ2-1; 13 positions match TRBD2. The ends lost 6 bases at V and 8 bases at J; junction bases unmatched: 13. This CDR3 region has 17 residues. Germline assignment: CDR1 MNHEY and CDR2 SVGEGT. The CDR3 is CASSLTSGGGRGYEQFF. CDR3 DNA sequence: TGTGCCAGCAGCCTTACTAGCGGGGGGGGTCGGGGTTATGAGCAGTTCTTC.

This clonotype was observed at least ten times. V and J are TRBV28 and TRBJ1-2; maybe TRBD1 (6 bases). Trimming left V 6 bases short and J 0 bases short, with 11 bases between. The germline V gene has CDR1 MDHEN and CDR2 SYDVKM. The CDR3 has 14 amino acids. The CDR3 protein is CASRRQEANYGYTF. The CDR3 DNA reads as TGTGCCAGCAGGAGACAGGAAGCTAACTATGGCTACACCTTC.

This clonotype was recorded at least ten times. The chain links TRBV7-9 to TRBJ2-6, with a tentative D call TRBD2 (5 bases). The CDR3 runs to 11 residues. V was cut by 5 bases and J by 11 bases, with 7 bases left in between. Germline values: CDR1 SEHNR, CDR2 FQNEAQ (reference sequence). CDR3 in amino acids: CASSPADVLTF. CDR3 nucleotide sequence: TGTGCCAGCAGCCCAGCGGACGTCCTGACTTTC.

The J gene is TRBJ1-2, the V gene TRBV2; tentative D call: TRBD1 (5 bases). V shed 5 bases and J shed 2 bases, with 9 bases lying between them. The CDR3 length is 13 residues. Germline V lookup: CDR1 SNHLY, CDR2 FYNNEI. CDR3 sequence reads: CASSWGLNYGYTF. The CDR3 coding sequence is TGTGCCAGCAGTTGGGGCCTGAACTATGGCTACACCTTC.

This chain joins TRBV28 and TRBJ2-5; 8 nucleotides align to TRBD2. The CDR3 spans 14 residues. Germline V gives CDR1 MDHEN, CDR2 SYDVKM. Unmatched junction bases numbered 5, after V lost 7 bases and J lost 1 base. The CDR3 nucleotides are TGTGCCAGCACTCGTAGCGGGGTCCAAGAGACCCAGTACTTC. It specifies CASTRSGVQETQYF.

This clonotype appeared many times. This chain joins TRBV20-1 and TRBJ2-7; TRBD2 might be the D (6 bases). This CDR3 has 13 residues. Trimming removed 0 bases from V and 4 bases from J, with 10 bases in between. Germline V gene sequence: CDR1 DFQATT, CDR2 SNEGSKA (reference sequence). CDR3 bases: TGCAGTGCTAGAGAGGAGGGATGGTACGAGCAGTACGTC. It specifies CSAREEGWYEQYV.

This clonotype was counted ten times or more. V and J are TRBV5-1 and TRBJ2-1; D gene unclear. Germline assignment: CDR1 SGHRS and CDR2 YFSETQ. Trimming removed 0 bases from V and 15 bases from J, with 13 bases in between. The CDR3 has 12 residues. In DNA form, the CDR3 reads TGCGCCAGCAGCTTGGGACATGGAATCCCGTTCTTC. Amino acids: CASSLGHGIPFF.

Many counts were recorded for this clonotype. The chain carries TRBV28 and TRBJ1-5; possible D gene TRBD1, 5 bases. The CDR3 has 15 amino acids. Trimming took off 2 bases at V and 0 bases at J, with 8 bases between the two ends. Germline lookup yields CDR1 MDHEN and CDR2 SYDVKM. For the CDR3, the DNA is TGTGCCAGCAGTTTAAGGGGAAGTAGCAATCAGCCCCAGCATTTT. As protein: CASSLRGSSNQPQHF.

The sample holds many counts of this clonotype. This rearrangement joins TRBV14 to TRBJ1-3; D might be TRBD1 (5 bases). CDR3 length: 15 residues. The germline CDR1 and CDR2 sequences are SGHDN and FVKESK. The V end lost 2 bases, the J end lost 3 bases, and 11 bases lay between the germline ends. CDR3 region: CASSQWGPYGNTIYF. The CDR3 region has the DNA TGTGCCAGCAGCCAATGGGGACCTTATGGAAACACCATATATTTT.

This clonotype was detected only a few times. The chain has TRBV6-5 and TRBJ1-5, with D tentatively TRBD1 (6 bases). CDR1 MNHEY and CDR2 SVGAGI come from the germline V gene. This CDR3 comprises 15 residues. Between the trimmed V and J ends, which lost 3 bases and 6 bases, there was a span of 15 bases. This CDR3 is CASSYGYRVGQPQHF. The CDR3 DNA reads as TGTGCCAGCAGTTATGGGTACAGGGTTGGTCAGCCCCAGCATTTT.

The gene calls are TRBV6-2 or TRBV6-3 and TRBJ2-1; D could derive from TRBD1 or TRBD2 (6 bases each). The CDR3 is made up of 16 amino acids. V lost 7 bases to trimming and J lost 0 bases, with 16 bases between them. CDR1 MNHEY and CDR2 SVGEGT come from the germline V gene. DNA of the CDR3: TGTGCCAGCATCCCCATAGGGGGGAGCTCCTACAATGAGCAGTTCTTC. Protein product: CASIPIGGSSYNEQFF.

This clonotype was seen at least ten times. CDR3 bases: TGTGCCAGCAGTTTATCTCCGACTAGAAGCACAGATACGCAGTATTTT. Encoded protein: CASSLSPTRSTDTQYF. This rearrangement joins TRBV28 to TRBJ2-3; tentative D call: TRBD2 (6 bases). Germline V lookup: CDR1 MDHEN, CDR2 SYDVKM. Trimming left V 1 base short and J 0 bases short, with 11 bases between. The CDR3 runs 16 residues. The variable domain in full, with the rest retrieved from reference TRBV28 and TRBJ2-3, is DVKVTQSSRYLVKRTGEKVFLECVQDMDHENMFWYRQDPGLGLRLIYFSYDVKMKEKGDIPEGYSVSREKKERFSLILESASTNQTSMYLCASSLSPTRSTDTQYFGPGTRLTVL.

This clonotype was seen at least ten times. The chain is built from TRBV6-1 and TRBJ1-6; TRBD1 might be the D (5 bases). Germline V gene data show CDR1 as MNHNS and CDR2 as SASEGT. The CDR3 length is 13 residues. Trimming removed 8 bases from V and 7 bases from J, with 12 bases in between. This chain's CDR3 is CASGPQGNSPLHF. The CDR3 region has the DNA TGTGCCAGCGGGCCCCAGGGCAATTCACCCCTCCACTTT.